The 16 T cell receptor beta chains listed next were all sequenced from one sample in a study of blood T cell repertoires in COVID-19. The assay was immunoSEQ multiplex PCR, and TCRdb's table has in-frame clones only and misses some. The table records roughly 250,000 clones, more than 75% of them present only once. Sequenced: peripheral blood. These receptors were taken from a woman aged 40 to 50 who had recovered from COVID-19.

The chain recombines TRBV6-6 with TRBJ1-4; D perhaps matches TRBD1 (5 bases). This CDR3 has 13 residues. V gave up 4 bases and J gave up 3 bases, with 6 bases separating them. The V gene's germline CDR1 is MNHNY and CDR2 SVGAGI (reference sequence). The chain's CDR3 is CASSWGANEKLFF. CDR3 DNA: TGTGCCAGCAGTTGGGGGGCTAATGAAAAACTGTTTTTT.

The rearrangement links TRBV30 to TRBJ2-1, with TRBD2 matching 10 bases. This CDR3 spans 15 amino acids. Trimming took 3 bases from V and 9 from J; bases not matched to a gene: 11. The germline gives CDR1 GTSNPN, CDR2 SVGIG (reference sequence). CDR3 sequence (DNA): TGTGCCTGGAGCACGGGGCTAGCGGGAGTCGGTGAGCAGTTCTTC. It is translated as CAWSTGLAGVGEQFF. The full variable domain, rest sourced from reference TRBV30 and TRBJ2-1, is SQTIHQWPATLVQPVGSPLSLECTVEGTSNPNLYWYRQAAGRGLQLLFYSVGIGQISSEVPQNLSASRPQDRQFILSSKKLLLSDSGFYLCAWSTGLAGVGEQFFGPGTRLTVL.

This chain links TRBV23-1 with TRBJ2-7; 10 nucleotides line up with TRBD1. TRBV23-1 has ORF status, its function being uncertain. The length of the CDR3 is 15 residues. V gave up 4 bases and J gave up 1 base; unmatched junction bases: 4. CDR3 nucleotides: TGCGCCAGCAGTCGGGGGACAGGGGATTCCTACGAGCAGTACGTC. Its protein product is CASSRGTGDSYEQYV.

The chain uses TRBV18 and TRBJ2-1; 13 positions match TRBD2. This CDR3 spans 19 amino acids. CDR1 KGHSH and CDR2 LQKENI come from the germline V gene. Trimming at V came to 0 bases and at J to 4 bases, leaving 9 bases not matched to a gene. CDR3 residues: CASSPPFIQGLAGYNEQFF. The CDR3 DNA follows: TGTGCCAGCTCACCACCGTTTATCCAGGGACTAGCGGGATACAATGAGCAGTTCTTC.

J is TRBJ1-2 and V is TRBV24-1; D unresolved. Germline V gene data show CDR1 as KGHDR and CDR2 as SFDVKD. The CDR3 runs 16 residues. V lost 2 bases and J lost 4, with 16 bases in between. The CDR3 here is CATSDSRRRGSYGYTF. CDR3 nucleotides: TGTGCCACCAGTGATTCCCGCCGGAGAGGAAGCTATGGCTACACCTTC.

This chain links TRBV6-2 or TRBV6-3 with TRBJ2-2; 9 positions agree with TRBD2. The V and J ends lost 2 bases and 4 bases, in that order; junction bases with no gene match: 8. The length of the CDR3 is 17 residues. The germline CDR1 and CDR2 sequences are MNHEY and SVGEGT. The CDR3 spells CASSYRLAAQFTGELFF. CDR3 coding DNA: TGTGCCAGCAGTTACCGACTAGCGGCTCAATTCACCGGGGAGCTGTTTTTT.

This chain connects TRBV7-2 to TRBJ2-2, with TRBD1 as a possible D gene (5 bases). The V gene lost 5 bases and the J gene lost 0 bases, with 13 bases spanning the gap. The CDR3 has 16 residues. Germline CDR1 is SGHTA and CDR2 is FQGNSA. The CDR3 nucleotides read TGTGCCAGCAGCGCCCGACAGCCCGCGAACACCGGGGAGCTGTTTTTT. It is translated as CASSARQPANTGELFF.

This clone was seen a single time. The V and J genes are TRBV6-6 and TRBJ1-1; weak D call: TRBD1 (6 bases). The CDR3 loop spans 16 amino acids. Trimming stripped 3 bases from V and 1 base from J, with 15 bases between. Germline CDR1 and CDR2: MNHNY and SVGAGI (reference sequence). CDR3 in DNA: TGTGCCAGCAGTTATGGGCCAGGGGCCGGGAACACTGAAGCTTTCTTT. Its protein product is CASSYGPGAGNTEAFF.

The V call is TRBV21-1, the J call TRBJ2-7; the listed D gene, TRBD1, was not tested against the DNA. TRBV21-1 is a documented pseudogene. The CDR3 spans 9 residues. CDR3 protein: CLRNYEQYV. The CDR3 bases are TGCCTCAGAAACTACGAGCAGTACGTC.

This clone appeared once. The genes are TRBV3-1 (or the pseudogene TRBV3-2) and TRBJ1-4, with D tentatively TRBD1 (6 bases). Germline loops: CDR1 LGHDT, CDR2 YNNKEL (reference sequence). This CDR3 has 15 amino acids. V was shortened by 7 bases and J by 3 bases, with 15 bases between the two germline ends. The CDR3 sequence: CASTPSGTSNEKLFF. CDR3 DNA sequence: TGTGCCAGCACCCCATCGGGGACATCTAATGAAAAACTGTTTTTT.

The chain joins TRBV6-5 to TRBJ2-1; D gene ambiguous. In germline, CDR1 is MNHEY, CDR2 SVGAGI. Trimming stripped 6 bases from V and 15 bases from J, with 15 bases between. There are 11 residues in the CDR3. CDR3 loop: CASSYGPMMFF. CDR3 in DNA: TGTGCCAGCAGCTACGGCCCCATGATGTTCTTC.

The J gene is TRBJ2-4, the V gene TRBV7-9; weak D call: TRBD2 (6 bases). Trimming pared 5 bases from V and 6 bases from J, leaving 14 bases between. The CDR3 has 14 residues. From germline, CDR1 is SEHNR and CDR2 FQNEAQ (reference sequence). CDR3 in DNA: TGTGCCAGCAGCCCGCCGGGGGTCCCAAACATTCAGTACTTC. As protein: CASSPPGVPNIQYF.

V usage is TRBV7-3 and J usage is TRBJ2-3; 7 nucleotides line up with TRBD2. This CDR3 has 13 amino acids. Germline V gene data show CDR1 as SGHTA and CDR2 as FQGTGA. Losses at the gene ends were 4 bases for V and 14 bases for J; bases not matched to a gene: 12. The CDR3 sequence is CASSSPGLGPPYF. The CDR3 DNA reads as TGTGCCAGCAGCTCCCCAGGACTAGGGCCCCCGTATTTT. Full variable domain (rest looked up from reference TRBV7-3 and TRBJ2-3): GAGVSQTPSNKVTEKGKYVELRCDPISGHTALYWYRQSLGQGPEFLIYFQGTGAADDSGLPNDRFFAVRPEGSVSTLKIQRTERGDSAVYLCASSSPGLGPPYFGPGTRLTVL.

This chain uses TRBV9 with TRBJ2-5; a possible D gene is TRBD1 (6 bases). Germline-derived CDR1 and CDR2 are SGDLS and YYNGEE. CDR3 length: 17 amino acids. Trimming took 0 bases from V and 5 from J, leaving 20 bases between them. CDR3 in amino acids: CASSVGPQGRSGETQYF. In DNA, the CDR3 is TGTGCCAGCAGCGTAGGTCCCCAGGGGCGCTCAGGGGAGACCCAGTACTTC.

This clone was observed a handful of times. At one end, the junction sequence differs from germline, possibly due to a read error. V usage is TRBV7-2 and J usage is TRBJ1-1; D remains ambiguous. CDR3 length: 13 residues. Germline V lookup: CDR1 SGHTA, CDR2 FQGNSA. CDR3: CASTLDTNTEAFF. CDR3 in DNA: TGTGCCAGCACCTTAGACACGAACACTGAAGCTTTCTTT.

The rearrangement links TRBV5-6 to TRBJ1-1; weak D call: TRBD1 (6 bases). Deletions cut 0 bases from V and 0 bases from J, with 12 bases between. Looked up from germline, CDR1 is SGHDT and CDR2 is YYEEEE. This CDR3 is built from 16 residues. For the CDR3, the DNA is TGTGCCAGCAGCTTGGGACAGGTGGGGCTGAACACTGAAGCTTTCTTT. It is translated as CASSLGQVGLNTEAFF.